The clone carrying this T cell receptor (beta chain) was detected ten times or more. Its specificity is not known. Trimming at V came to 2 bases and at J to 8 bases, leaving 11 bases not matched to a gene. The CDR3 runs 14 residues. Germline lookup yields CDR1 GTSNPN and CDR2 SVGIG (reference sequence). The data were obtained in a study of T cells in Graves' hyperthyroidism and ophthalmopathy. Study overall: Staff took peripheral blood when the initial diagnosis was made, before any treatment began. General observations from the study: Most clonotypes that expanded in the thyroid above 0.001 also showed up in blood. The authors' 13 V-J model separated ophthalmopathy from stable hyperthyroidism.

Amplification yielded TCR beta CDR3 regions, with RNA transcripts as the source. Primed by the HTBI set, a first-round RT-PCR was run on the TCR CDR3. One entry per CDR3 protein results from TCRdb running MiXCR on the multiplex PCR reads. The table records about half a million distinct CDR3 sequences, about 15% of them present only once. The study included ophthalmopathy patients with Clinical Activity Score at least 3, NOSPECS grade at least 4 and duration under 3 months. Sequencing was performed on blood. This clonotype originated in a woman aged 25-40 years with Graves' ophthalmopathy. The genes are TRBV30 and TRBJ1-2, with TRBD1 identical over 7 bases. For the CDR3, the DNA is TGTGCCTGGAGTCGTAAGGGGACAGCGCGGGGCTACACCTTC. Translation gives CAWSRKGTARGYTF.